A single sample gave rise to the 25 T cell receptor beta chains below, sequenced in a study of human T cells and chemical hapten exposure. Described time point: patch test 1, 2 weeks after DPC sensitization. Documented treatment: therapeutic diphenylcyclopropenone sensitization with weekly scalp DPC. MiXCR, applied by TCRdb to the RACE reads, yields one record per CDR3 protein. The sample records about 340,000 distinct CDR3 sequences, around 7% being singletons. Sequenced here: whole blood, sampled in connection with sensitization to the hapten diphenylcyclopropenone (DPC). All receptors come from a woman aged 18-29 years with alopecia areata. Some clones in this sample may be carry-over from other donors' samples.

V is TRBV7-9 and J is TRBJ1-1, with a weak D call TRBD1 (5 bases). V shed 3 bases and J shed 1 base, with 15 bases lying between them. This CDR3 region has 16 residues. CDR1 and CDR2 from the germline V gene are SEHNR and FQNEAQ (reference sequence). The CDR3 spells CASSFGGLGPNTEAFF. CDR3 coding DNA: TGTGCCAGCAGCTTTGGAGGTTTGGGGCCGAACACTGAAGCTTTCTTT.

V and J are TRBV12-3 or TRBV12-4 and TRBJ1-1, with TRBD1 identical over 8 bases. V shed 6 bases, J shed 9 bases, and the junction held 9 bases outside the gene matches. The CDR3 is made up of 13 amino acids. The CDR3 DNA follows: TGTGCCAGCAGATCAGGGGGCGCGTTGAAAGCTTTCTTT. Protein sequence: CASRSGGALKAFF.

This clonotype was observed many times. The chain joins TRBV12-3 or TRBV12-4 to TRBJ1-4, with D unresolved. Trimming took 5 bases from V and 2 from J, leaving 15 bases between them. The CDR3 extends over 16 amino acids. DNA of the CDR3: TGTGCCAGCAGTCCGAGTCGGTTGGGGACTAATGAAAAACTGTTTTTT. This encodes CASSPSRLGTNEKLFF.

This clonotype appeared a few times. The chain uses TRBV20-1 and TRBJ2-7; 7 nucleotides align to TRBD1. The CDR3 runs to 12 residues. Germline values: CDR1 DFQATT, CDR2 SNEGSKA (reference sequence). Trimming at V came to 6 bases and at J to 2 bases, leaving 4 bases not matched to a gene. The CDR3 reads CSAKGQPYEQYF. CDR3 sequence (DNA): TGCAGTGCGAAGGGACAGCCCTACGAGCAGTACTTC.

This chain connects TRBV7-2 to TRBJ2-5; D remains ambiguous. Trimming stripped 1 base from V and 8 bases from J, with 14 bases between. In germline, CDR1 is SGHTA, CDR2 FQGNSA. The CDR3 consists of 14 residues. CDR3 loop: CASSLDKRLTTQYF. As DNA, the CDR3 is TGTGCCAGCAGCTTAGACAAGCGATTAACAACCCAGTACTTC.

The rearrangement links TRBV6-5 to TRBJ1-1, with a tentative D call TRBD1 (6 bases). This CDR3 is built from 14 residues. V gave up 8 bases and J gave up 4 bases, with 17 bases separating them. Germline CDR1 is MNHEY and CDR2 is SVGAGI. CDR3 protein: CASAPGASRTEAFF. The CDR3 DNA is TGTGCCAGCGCCCCAGGGGCAAGCCGCACTGAAGCTTTCTTT.

This clonotype occurred many times. The rearrangement links TRBV12-5 to TRBJ2-1; 8 positions agree with TRBD1. J lost 12 bases, V lost 5 bases, and 3 bases had no gene match. Germline assignment: CDR1 LGHNT and CDR2 FRNRAP. CDR3 size: 11 residues. CDR3 sequence: CASGTGQAQFF. The CDR3 nucleotides read TGTGCTAGTGGTACGGGACAGGCGCAGTTCTTC.

In its sample, this clonotype was seen many times. CDR3 sequence reads: CASLGEPRIHEQFF. The CDR3 region has the DNA TGTGCCAGCCTTGGGGAGCCCCGGATCCATGAGCAGTTCTTC. The V gene is TRBV12-3 or TRBV12-4, the J gene TRBJ2-1; tentative D call: TRBD2 (5 bases). CDR3 length: 14 residues. V lost 8 bases and J lost 8, with 19 bases in between.

Only a few counts were recorded for this clonotype. The CDR3 bases are TGTGCCAGCAGATGGACAGGAGAGACCCAGTACTTC. Amino acid sequence: CASRWTGETQYF. V gene TRBV2 combines with J gene TRBJ2-5; 7 nucleotides line up with TRBD1. CDR1 is SNHLY, CDR2 FYNNEI, per germline. The V gene end was trimmed by 6 bases and the J gene end by 4 bases; junction bases not matched to a gene: 2. This CDR3 is built from 12 residues.

This clonotype occurred many times. This rearrangement joins TRBV5-1 to TRBJ1-4; D not resolved. The CDR3 contains 12 residues. Trimming pared 2 bases from V and 7 bases from J, leaving 6 bases between. CDR1 and CDR2 from the germline V gene are SGHRS and YFSETQ. The CDR3 loop reads CASSFDLEKLFF. CDR3 sequence (DNA): TGCGCCAGCAGCTTCGACCTTGAAAAACTGTTTTTT.

The rearrangement links TRBV5-8 to TRBJ1-5; 10 positions agree with TRBD1. CDR1 is SGHTS and CDR2 is YDEGEE in the germline V gene. V trimming: 4 bases; J trimming: 5 bases; junction bases outside the gene matches: 6. The CDR3 length is 15 residues. The CDR3 coding sequence is TGTGCCAGCAGCGCGGGACAGGGGTACGATCAGCCCCAGCATTTT. It codes for CASSAGQGYDQPQHF.

This sequence joins TRBV20-1 and TRBJ1-2; D is ambiguous. Trimming removed 5 bases at V and 8 bases at J, with 21 bases between. Germline loops: CDR1 DFQATT, CDR2 SNEGSKA (reference sequence). The CDR3 totals 14 residues. CDR3 DNA sequence: TGCAGTGCTCGAACTAACACAAACAACGAGGGCTACACCTTC. Translated: CSARTNTNNEGYTF.

Turning to this clonotype: A much larger clone is a single base away; this may be a read error. CDR3 sequence reads: CASSPHKNTEAFF. CDR3 DNA sequence: TGTGCCAGCTCACCACACAAGAACACTGAAGCTTTCTTT. The J gene is TRBJ1-1, the V gene TRBV18; D is undetermined. Germline V lookup: CDR1 KGHSH, CDR2 LQKENI. The V gene lost 1 base and the J gene lost 1 base, with 4 bases spanning the gap. This CDR3 contains 13 residues.

This sequence joins TRBV4-3 and TRBJ2-3; unclear D gene. CDR1 and CDR2 from the germline V gene are LGHNA and YSLEER. V lost 1 base and J lost 0, with 8 bases in between. This CDR3 is built from 15 residues. CDR3 protein: CASSQGVPSTDTQYF. CDR3 DNA sequence: TGCGCCAGCAGCCAAGGAGTCCCGAGCACAGATACGCAGTATTTT.

This clonotype was counted a few times. This chain joins TRBV27 and TRBJ1-5, with TRBD1 as a possible D gene (6 bases). Germline V CDR1 and CDR2: MNHEY, SMNVEV (reference sequence). CDR3 length: 15 residues. V dropped 3 bases and J dropped 4 bases, with 13 bases sitting between them. CDR3 in DNA: TGTGCCAGCAGTTTTAATGGACAGACGAATCAGCCCCAGCATTTT. Translating gives CASSFNGQTNQPQHF.

This clonotype showed up just a few times. V gene TRBV7-9 combines with J gene TRBJ1-5; 7 nucleotides align to TRBD1. The CDR3 covers 14 residues. Looked up from germline, CDR1 is SEHNR and CDR2 is FQNEAQ (reference sequence). With 6 bases clipped from V and 6 bases from J, the junction kept 8 bases outside the gene matches. The CDR3 DNA sequence: TGTGCCAGCAGTACGCAGGGGGTCCGTCAGCCCCAGCATTTT. Translating gives CASSTQGVRQPQHF.

The rearrangement joins TRBV6-5 to TRBJ1-3, with TRBD1 identical over 7 bases. Germline V lookup: CDR1 MNHEY, CDR2 SVGAGI. The ends lost 0 bases at V and 8 bases at J; junction bases unmatched: 4. The CDR3 contains 14 residues. CDR3 sequence: CASSYSFQGDTIYF. CDR3 nucleotides: TGTGCCAGCAGTTACTCCTTCCAGGGGGACACCATATATTTT.

The CDR3 coding sequence is TGTGCCATCAGTGTTAACGTTAATTCACCCCTCCACTTT. It is translated as CAISVNVNSPLHF. V gene TRBV10-3 combines with J gene TRBJ1-6; no clear D gene. This CDR3 is built from 13 residues. In germline, CDR1 is ENHRY, CDR2 SYGVKD. V was cut by 4 bases and J by 6 bases, with 7 bases left in between.

In its sample, this clonotype was seen a few times. The chain couples TRBV6-4 to TRBJ2-3; D perhaps matches TRBD1 (5 bases). Germline V CDR1 and CDR2: MRHNA, SNTAGT. The CDR3 contains 13 residues. V shed 9 bases and J shed 2 bases, with 12 bases lying between them. CDR3 protein: CASSTDPTDTQYF. The CDR3 DNA reads as TGTGCCAGTTCGACAGACCCCACAGATACGCAGTATTTT.

This clonotype has a count of ten or more. The genes are TRBV20-1 and TRBJ2-1, with TRBD2 as a possible D gene (6 bases). V lost 3 bases, J lost 2 bases, and 11 bases lay in between. Germline values: CDR1 DFQATT, CDR2 SNEGSKA (reference sequence). This CDR3 comprises 14 residues. CDR3 coding DNA: TGCAGTGCTAGTGCGGGGAACCCCTACAATGAGCAGTTCTTC. Its protein is CSASAGNPYNEQFF.

In its sample, this clonotype was seen many times. Here the CDR3 reads CASSLLGTHDADTQYF. The CDR3, as DNA: TGTGCCAGCAGTTTATTGGGGACCCACGACGCAGATACGCAGTATTTT. The V gene is TRBV28, the J gene TRBJ2-3; tentatively, D is TRBD1 or TRBD2 (5 bases each). Trimming took off 1 base at V and 4 bases at J, with 15 bases between the two ends. In germline, CDR1 is MDHEN, CDR2 SYDVKM. CDR3 size: 16 residues.

This clonotype was picked up a small number of times. The CDR3 sequence: CAISGGRDTIYF. The CDR3 DNA sequence: TGTGCCATCAGTGGAGGGCGAGACACCATATATTTT. The chain uses TRBV10-3 and TRBJ1-3; D is unresolved. The CDR3 sequence is 12 residues long. The germline V and J ends were trimmed by 4 bases and 8 bases, with 9 bases remaining between them. CDR1 and CDR2 (germline): ENHRY, SYGVKD.

A few counts support this clonotype. The chain recombines TRBV6-2 or TRBV6-3 with TRBJ1-5; D uncertain. The V end was cut by 5 bases, the J end by 6 bases, with 11 bases between. The CDR3 spans 13 residues. Germline loops: CDR1 MNHEY, CDR2 SVGEGT. This CDR3 reads CASSPSRGQPQHF. CDR3 coding DNA: TGTGCCAGCAGTCCCTCGCGGGGTCAGCCCCAGCATTTT.

The V and J genes are TRBV9 and TRBJ2-2; D possibly matches TRBD1 or TRBD2 (5 bases each). V was shortened by 2 bases and J by 0 bases, with 8 bases between the two germline ends. The CDR3 sequence is 15 residues long. Germline-derived CDR1 and CDR2 are SGDLS and YYNGEE. CDR3 residues: CASSVGDSNTGELFF. In DNA form, the CDR3 reads TGTGCCAGCAGCGTGGGGGATTCGAACACCGGGGAGCTGTTTTTT.

CDR3 sequence reads: CASSDRPGDTQYF. The CDR3 DNA sequence: TGTGCCAGTAGTGACCGACCCGGCGATACGCAGTATTTT. This chain joins TRBV19 and TRBJ2-3; D ambiguous. The V and J ends lost 5 bases and 6 bases respectively, with 12 bases between them. CDR1 is LNHDA, CDR2 SQIVND, per germline (reference sequence). The CDR3 loop spans 13 amino acids.